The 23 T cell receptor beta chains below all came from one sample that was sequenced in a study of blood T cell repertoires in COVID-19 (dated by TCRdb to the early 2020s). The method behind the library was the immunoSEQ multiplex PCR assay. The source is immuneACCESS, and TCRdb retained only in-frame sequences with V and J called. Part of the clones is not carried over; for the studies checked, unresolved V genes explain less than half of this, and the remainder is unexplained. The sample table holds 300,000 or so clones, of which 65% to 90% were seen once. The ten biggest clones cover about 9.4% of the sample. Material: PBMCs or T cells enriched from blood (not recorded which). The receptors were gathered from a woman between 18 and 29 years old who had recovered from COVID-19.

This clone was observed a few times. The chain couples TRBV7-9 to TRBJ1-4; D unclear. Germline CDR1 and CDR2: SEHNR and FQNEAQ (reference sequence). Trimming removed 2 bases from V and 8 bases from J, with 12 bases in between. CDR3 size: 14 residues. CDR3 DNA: TGTGCCAGCAGCTTACTTTCCGCAGCGGAAAAACTGTTTTTT. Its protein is CASSLLSAAEKLFF.

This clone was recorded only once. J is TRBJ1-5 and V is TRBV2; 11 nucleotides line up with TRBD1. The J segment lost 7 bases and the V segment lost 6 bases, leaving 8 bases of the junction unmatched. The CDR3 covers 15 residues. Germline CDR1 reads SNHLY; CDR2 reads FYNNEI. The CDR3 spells CASRGGQGVWQPQHF. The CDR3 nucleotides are TGTGCCAGCAGGGGGGGACAGGGGGTGTGGCAGCCCCAGCATTTT.

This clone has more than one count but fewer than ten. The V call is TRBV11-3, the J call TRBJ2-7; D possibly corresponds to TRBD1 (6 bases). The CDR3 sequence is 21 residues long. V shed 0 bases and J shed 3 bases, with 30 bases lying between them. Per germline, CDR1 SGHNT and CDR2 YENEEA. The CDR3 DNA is TGTGCCAGCAGCTTAGATTTAGAGGGTGGGACACTGTTCCGGTTGAACTACGAGCAGTACTTC. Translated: CASSLDLEGGTLFRLNYEQYF. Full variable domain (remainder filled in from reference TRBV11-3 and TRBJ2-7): EAGVVQSPRYKIIEKKQPVAFWCNPISGHNTLYWYLQNLGQGPELLIRYENEEAVDDSQLPKDRFSAERLKGVDSTLKIQPAELGDSAVYLCASSLDLEGGTLFRLNYEQYFGPGTRLTVT.

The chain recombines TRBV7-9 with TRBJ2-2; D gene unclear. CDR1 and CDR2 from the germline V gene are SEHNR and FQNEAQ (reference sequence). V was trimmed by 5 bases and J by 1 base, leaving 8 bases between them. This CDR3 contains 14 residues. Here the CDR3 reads CASSAKLNTGELFF. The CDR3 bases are TGTGCCAGCAGCGCAAAGCTGAACACCGGGGAGCTGTTTTTT.

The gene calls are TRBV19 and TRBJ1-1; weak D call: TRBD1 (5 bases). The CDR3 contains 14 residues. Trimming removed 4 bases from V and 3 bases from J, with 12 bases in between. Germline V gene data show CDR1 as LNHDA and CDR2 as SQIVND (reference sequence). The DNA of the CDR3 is TGTGCCAGTAGTAAACAGGCCGAGGACACTGAAGCTTTCTTT. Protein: CASSKQAEDTEAFF.

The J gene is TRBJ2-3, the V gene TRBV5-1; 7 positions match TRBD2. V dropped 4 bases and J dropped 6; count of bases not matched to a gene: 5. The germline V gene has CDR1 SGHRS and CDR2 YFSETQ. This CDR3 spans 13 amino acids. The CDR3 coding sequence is TGCGCCAGCAGCGGGGGGGACTGGGATACGCAGTATTTT. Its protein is CASSGGDWDTQYF. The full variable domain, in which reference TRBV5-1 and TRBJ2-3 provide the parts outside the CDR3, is KAGVTQTPRYLIKTRGQQVTLSCSPISGHRSVSWYQQTPGQGLQFLFEYFSETQRNKGNFPGRFSGRQFSNSRSEMNVSTLELGDSALYLCASSGGDWDTQYFGPGTRLTVL.

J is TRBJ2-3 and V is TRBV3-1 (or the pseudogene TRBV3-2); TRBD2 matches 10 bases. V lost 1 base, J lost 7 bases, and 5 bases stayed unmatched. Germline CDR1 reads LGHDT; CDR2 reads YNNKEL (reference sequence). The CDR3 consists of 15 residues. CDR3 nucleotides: TGTGCCAGCAGCCAAGGGTCTAGCGGGGGAAATACGCAGTATTTT. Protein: CASSQGSSGGNTQYF.

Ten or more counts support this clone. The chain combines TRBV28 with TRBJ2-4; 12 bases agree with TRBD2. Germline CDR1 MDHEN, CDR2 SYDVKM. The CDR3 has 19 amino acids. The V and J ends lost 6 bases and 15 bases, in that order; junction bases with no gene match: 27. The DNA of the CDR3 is TGTGCCAGCAGACCTACCGGGACAACTGGGACTAGCGGGTGGGGAAAGAGGTACTTC. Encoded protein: CASRPTGTTGTSGWGKRYF.

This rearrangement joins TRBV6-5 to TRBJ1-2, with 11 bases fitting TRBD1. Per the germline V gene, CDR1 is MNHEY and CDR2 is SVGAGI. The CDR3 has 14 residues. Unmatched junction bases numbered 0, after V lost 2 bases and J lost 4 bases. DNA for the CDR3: TGTGCCAGCAGTTACGGGACAGGGGGCTATGGCTACACCTTC. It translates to CASSYGTGGYGYTF.

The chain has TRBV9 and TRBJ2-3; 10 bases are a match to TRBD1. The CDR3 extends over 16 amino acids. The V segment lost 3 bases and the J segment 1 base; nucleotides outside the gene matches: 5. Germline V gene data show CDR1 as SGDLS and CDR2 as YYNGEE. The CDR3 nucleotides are TGTGCCAGCAGCGGAAGGGGGACAGGGGGCACAGATACGCAGTATTTT. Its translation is CASSGRGTGGTDTQYF.

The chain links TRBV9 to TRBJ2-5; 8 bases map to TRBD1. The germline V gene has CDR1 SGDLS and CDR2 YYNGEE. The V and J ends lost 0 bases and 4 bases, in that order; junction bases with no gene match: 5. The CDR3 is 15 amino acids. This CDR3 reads CASSVGTGRGETQYF. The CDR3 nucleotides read TGTGCCAGCAGCGTAGGGACAGGGCGTGGAGAGACCCAGTACTTC.

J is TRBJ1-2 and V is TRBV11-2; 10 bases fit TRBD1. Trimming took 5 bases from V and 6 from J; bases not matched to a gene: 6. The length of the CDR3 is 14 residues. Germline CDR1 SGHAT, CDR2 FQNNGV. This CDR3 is CASSATGGANGYTF. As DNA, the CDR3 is TGTGCCAGCAGCGCGACAGGGGGCGCGAATGGCTACACCTTC.

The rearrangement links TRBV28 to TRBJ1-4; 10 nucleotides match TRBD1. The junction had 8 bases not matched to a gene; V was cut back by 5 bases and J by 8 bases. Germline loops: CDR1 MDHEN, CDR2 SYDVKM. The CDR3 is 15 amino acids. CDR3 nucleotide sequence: TGTGCCAGCAGTCCCTGGGACAGGGGAAGCGAAAAACTGTTTTTT. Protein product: CASSPWDRGSEKLFF.

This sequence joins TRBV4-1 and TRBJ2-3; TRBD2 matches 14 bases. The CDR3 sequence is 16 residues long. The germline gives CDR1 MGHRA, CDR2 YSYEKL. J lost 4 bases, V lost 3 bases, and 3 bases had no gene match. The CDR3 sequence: CASSQTSGGAADTQYF. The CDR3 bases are TGCGCCAGCAGCCAGACTAGCGGGGGGGCTGCAGATACGCAGTATTTT.

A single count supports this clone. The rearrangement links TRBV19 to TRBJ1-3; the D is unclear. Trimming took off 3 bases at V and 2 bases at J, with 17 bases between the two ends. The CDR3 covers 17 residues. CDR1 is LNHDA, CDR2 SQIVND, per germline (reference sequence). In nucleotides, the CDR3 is TGTGCCAGTAGTATGGGAGGGCCGAAGATTACTGGAAACACCATATATTTT. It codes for CASSMGGPKITGNTIYF.

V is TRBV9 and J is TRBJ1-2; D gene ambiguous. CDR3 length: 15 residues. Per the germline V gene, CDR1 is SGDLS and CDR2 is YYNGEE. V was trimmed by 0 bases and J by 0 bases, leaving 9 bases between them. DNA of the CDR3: TGTGCCAGCAGCGTAGATCTGAGTCCTAACTATGGCTACACCTTC. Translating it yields CASSVDLSPNYGYTF.

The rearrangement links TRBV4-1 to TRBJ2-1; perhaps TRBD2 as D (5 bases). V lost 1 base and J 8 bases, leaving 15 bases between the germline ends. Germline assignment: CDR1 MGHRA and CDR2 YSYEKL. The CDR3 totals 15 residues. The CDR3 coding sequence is TGCGCCAGCAGCCAAGTTGAACTAGGAGTTGATGAGCAGTTCTTC. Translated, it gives CASSQVELGVDEQFF.

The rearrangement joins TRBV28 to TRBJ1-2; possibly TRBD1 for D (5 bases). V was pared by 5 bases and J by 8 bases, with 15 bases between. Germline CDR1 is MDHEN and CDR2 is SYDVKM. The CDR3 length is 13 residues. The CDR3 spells CASSLYPGEGYTF. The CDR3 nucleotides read TGTGCCAGCAGTCTTTATCCGGGGGAAGGCTACACCTTC.

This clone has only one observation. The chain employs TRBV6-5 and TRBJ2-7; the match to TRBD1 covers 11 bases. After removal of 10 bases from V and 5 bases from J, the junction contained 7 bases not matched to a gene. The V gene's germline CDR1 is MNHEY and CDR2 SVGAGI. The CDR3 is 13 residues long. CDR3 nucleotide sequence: TGTGCCATCCGCAGGACAGGGGGCGACGAGCAGTACTTC. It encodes CAIRRTGGDEQYF.

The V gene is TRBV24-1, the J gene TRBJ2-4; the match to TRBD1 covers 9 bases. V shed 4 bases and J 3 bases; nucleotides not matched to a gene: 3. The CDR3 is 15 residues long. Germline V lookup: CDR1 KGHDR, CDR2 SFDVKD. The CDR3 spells CATSDRTGDKNIQYF. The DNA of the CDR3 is TGTGCCACCAGTGACAGGACAGGGGACAAAAACATTCAGTACTTC.

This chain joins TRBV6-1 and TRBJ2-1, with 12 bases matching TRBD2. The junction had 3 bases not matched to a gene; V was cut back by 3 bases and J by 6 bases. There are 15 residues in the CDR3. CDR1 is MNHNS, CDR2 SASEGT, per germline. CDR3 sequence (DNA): TGTGCCAGCAGTGAGACTAGCGGGAGTAGCAATGAGCAGTTCTTC. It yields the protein CASSETSGSSNEQFF.

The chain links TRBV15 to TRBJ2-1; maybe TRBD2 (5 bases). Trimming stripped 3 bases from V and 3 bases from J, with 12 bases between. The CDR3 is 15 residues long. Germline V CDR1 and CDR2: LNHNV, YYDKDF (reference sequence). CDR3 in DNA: TGTGCCACCAGCAGCGGGGTGATCTTCTACAATGAGCAGTTCTTC. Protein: CATSSGVIFYNEQFF.

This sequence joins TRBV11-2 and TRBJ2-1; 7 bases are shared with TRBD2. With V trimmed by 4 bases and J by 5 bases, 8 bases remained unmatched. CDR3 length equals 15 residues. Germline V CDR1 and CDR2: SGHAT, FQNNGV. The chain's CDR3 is CASSSGPGGHNEQFF. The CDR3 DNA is TGTGCCAGCAGCTCGGGGCCGGGAGGTCACAATGAGCAGTTCTTC.